These 30 T cell receptor beta chains were all obtained from the same sample, sequenced in a study of graft-versus-host responses after intestinal transplantation. Assay used: immunoSEQ multiplex PCR; TCRdb lists only in-frame clones, some missing. The table includes roughly 30,000 clones, about four fifths detected once. Their recognized antigens are unknown. Sequencing used unstimulated CD8+ T cells sorted from spleen or lymph node cells, obtained before intestinal transplant. The receptor source for this set is a human donor who received an intestinal transplant.

J is TRBJ2-1 and V is TRBV4-1; 8 bases match TRBD2. CDR3 length equals 17 residues. V gave up 1 base and J gave up 8 bases; unmatched junction bases: 13. CDR1 and CDR2 from the germline V gene are MGHRA and YSYEKL. The CDR3 loop is CASSQVGSSGGLDEQFF. DNA of the CDR3: TGCGCCAGCAGCCAAGTTGGGTCCAGCGGGGGTTTGGATGAGCAGTTCTTC.

The table lists this clone with a few counts. The rearrangement joins TRBV6-5 to TRBJ2-1; 11 positions match TRBD2. Germline assignment: CDR1 MNHEY and CDR2 SVGAGI. Unmatched junction bases numbered 1, after V lost 9 bases and J lost 9 bases. The CDR3 totals 11 residues. In DNA form, the CDR3 reads TGTGCCAGTAGCGGGAGGGGTGAGCAGTTCTTC. It translates to CASSGRGEQFF.

The genes are TRBV4-1 and TRBJ2-1; D perhaps matches TRBD2 (6 bases). Trimming took 0 bases from V and 1 from J, leaving 10 bases between them. The CDR3 loop spans 16 amino acids. The V gene's germline CDR1 is MGHRA and CDR2 YSYEKL. In DNA form, the CDR3 reads TGCGCCAGCAGCCAAGATGGCGGGGTATCCTACAATGAGCAGTTCTTC. It yields the protein CASSQDGGVSYNEQFF.

V is TRBV7-2 and J is TRBJ2-7; TRBD2 matches at 9 bases. CDR3 length: 17 residues. V lost 1 base, J lost 2 bases, and 9 bases stayed unmatched. The germline V gene encodes CDR1 SGHTA and CDR2 FQGNSA. CDR3: CASSLDPSSGVPYEQYF. For the CDR3, the DNA is TGTGCCAGCAGCTTAGATCCCTCTAGCGGGGTTCCCTACGAGCAGTACTTC.

The gene calls are TRBV5-3 and TRBJ2-1; 8 nucleotides align to TRBD1. TRBV5-3 qualifies as an ORF whose function is uncertain. The CDR3 has 13 amino acids. Trimming at V came to 5 bases and at J to 6 bases, leaving 4 bases not matched to a gene. The CDR3 sequence is CARRPQGGNEQFF. For the CDR3, the DNA is TGTGCCAGAAGGCCACAGGGGGGCAATGAGCAGTTCTTC.

The CDR3 bases are TGTGCCAGCGGGGCACTAGCGGTTTACAATGAGCAGTTCTTC. Residues: CASGALAVYNEQFF. The chain carries TRBV28 and TRBJ2-1, with 8 positions matching TRBD2. The CDR3 covers 14 residues. CDR1 and CDR2 from the germline V gene are MDHEN and SYDVKM. The trim removed 8 bases at V and 4 bases at J, leaving 7 bases unmatched.

The chain recombines TRBV18 with TRBJ2-1; possibly TRBD1 for D (6 bases). CDR1 and CDR2 (germline): KGHSH, LQKENI. The CDR3 covers 18 residues. V was trimmed by 3 bases and J by 13 bases, leaving 31 bases between them. DNA for the CDR3: TGTGCCAGCTCACCGAACGAGGTGGAAGATGTGATGACGGGACACCAGTTCTTC. Protein: CASSPNEVEDVMTGHQFF.

The genes are TRBV4-2 and TRBJ2-7; D is possibly TRBD2 (5 bases). The CDR3 runs to 12 residues. Trimming removed 3 bases at V and 3 bases at J, with 6 bases between. Germline lookup yields CDR1 LGHNA and CDR2 YNFKEQ. CDR3 protein: CASSQSGYEQYF. The CDR3, as DNA: TGTGCCAGCAGCCAGAGCGGCTACGAGCAGTACTTC.

The rearrangement joins TRBV7-8 to TRBJ2-7; possibly TRBD2 for D (7 bases). The CDR3 consists of 16 residues. Germline V gene data show CDR1 as SGHVS and CDR2 as FQNEAQ. V shed 3 bases and J shed 6 bases, with 21 bases lying between them. CDR3 bases: TGTGCCAGCAGCTTGGGTAGCGTGGGGGGGCGGGGCGAGCAGTACTTC. Translated: CASSLGSVGGRGEQYF. Drawing the rest from reference TRBV7-8 and TRBJ2-7, the complete variable domain is GAGVSQSPRYKVAKRGQDVALRCDPISGHVSLFWYQQALGQGPEFLTYFQNEAQLDKSGLPSDRFFAERPEGSVSTLKIQRTQQEDSAVYLCASSLGSVGGRGEQYFGPGTRLTVT.

V usage is TRBV5-5 and J usage is TRBJ2-3; TRBD1 might be the D (5 bases). The CDR3 sequence is 12 residues long. The V and J ends lost 4 bases and 8 bases respectively, with 11 bases between them. CDR1 and CDR2 from the germline V gene are SGHKS and YYEKEE (reference sequence). CDR3: CASSPAGITQYF. For the CDR3, the DNA is TGTGCCAGCAGCCCGGCAGGGATTACGCAGTATTTT.

The chain couples TRBV28 to TRBJ2-7; perhaps TRBD1 as D (7 bases). V shed 8 bases and J shed 3 bases, with 20 bases lying between them. The CDR3 is made up of 15 amino acids. CDR1 and CDR2 from the germline V gene are MDHEN and SYDVKM. The CDR3, as DNA: TGTGCCAGCGGTAGGGGGCGGGGATCCTTCTACGAGCAGTACTTC. It translates to CASGRGRGSFYEQYF. The full variable domain, rest sourced from reference TRBV28 and TRBJ2-7, is DVKVTQSSRYLVKRTGEKVFLECVQDMDHENMFWYRQDPGLGLRLIYFSYDVKMKEKGDIPEGYSVSREKKERFSLILESASTNQTSMYLCASGRGRGSFYEQYFGPGTRLTVT.

The gene calls are TRBV29-1 and TRBJ2-1; D is unclear. The CDR3 length is 14 residues. The germline V and J ends were trimmed by 3 bases and 0 bases, with 9 bases remaining between them. CDR1 SQVTM and CDR2 ANQGSEA come from the germline V gene. The CDR3 nucleotides are TGCAGCGTTGAGTCGATTAGCTCCTACAATGAGCAGTTCTTC. It yields the protein CSVESISSYNEQFF.

The V gene is TRBV27, the J gene TRBJ2-1; weak D call: TRBD2 (7 bases). Germline CDR1 MNHEY, CDR2 SMNVEV (reference sequence). With 0 bases removed from V and 7 bases from J, the gap between germline ends came to 13 bases. The CDR3 contains 15 residues. The CDR3 nucleotides read TGTGCCAGCAGTTTATCATGGGGGGGCCTGAATGAGCAGTTCTTC. It yields the protein CASSLSWGGLNEQFF.

This rearrangement joins TRBV7-9 to TRBJ2-7, with D possibly TRBD1 on 5 matching bases. The germline CDR1 and CDR2 sequences are SEHNR and FQNEAQ (reference sequence). The CDR3 loop spans 15 amino acids. The ends were cut back, 5 bases at V and 6 bases at J, with 20 bases in the middle. Here the CDR3 DNA reads TGTGCCAGCAGCAGCACCGCGGCAGGGTATAGCGAGCAGTACTTC. Its protein product is CASSSTAAGYSEQYF.

A word on this clone: A single base is all that separates this from a far larger clone, so a read error is likely. V is TRBV7-6 and J is TRBJ2-7; the D gene is possibly TRBD2 (5 bases). The length of the CDR3 is 14 residues. In germline, CDR1 is SGHVS, CDR2 FNYEAQ. Between the trimmed V and J ends, which lost 2 bases and 2 bases, there was a span of 10 bases. CDR3 in DNA: TGTGCCAGCAGCTTAAGTCCCGGGGCCTACGAGCAGTACTTC. Translation gives CASSLSPGAYEQYF.

This chain uses TRBV5-4 with TRBJ2-1; a possible D gene is TRBD1 (8 bases). Between the trimmed V and J ends, which lost 7 bases and 0 bases, there was a span of 26 bases. CDR3 size: 19 residues. Germline CDR1 SGHNT, CDR2 YYREEE (reference sequence). The CDR3 here is CASRWGGQDPTSSYNEQFF. CDR3 in DNA: TGTGCCAGCCGTTGGGGGGGACAGGACCCCACGAGCTCCTACAATGAGCAGTTCTTC.

This clone was counted only a few times. This chain links TRBV27 with TRBJ1-5, with D unresolved. This CDR3 has 13 residues. V was pared by 2 bases and J by 5 bases, with 7 bases between. CDR1 and CDR2 (germline): MNHEY, SMNVEV (reference sequence). The CDR3 region has the DNA TGTGCCAGCAGTTTAGTGGGCCATCAGCCCCAGCATTTT. It yields the protein CASSLVGHQPQHF.

This clone was counted a few times. The J gene is TRBJ1-1, the V gene TRBV11-1; D unclear. Germline lookup yields CDR1 SGHAT and CDR2 FQDESV (reference sequence). V was pared by 5 bases and J by 0 bases, with 10 bases between. CDR3 length equals 14 residues. The CDR3 region is CASSPWAVNTEAFF. CDR3 coding DNA: TGTGCCAGCAGCCCTTGGGCCGTGAACACTGAAGCTTTCTTT.

The rearrangement links TRBV5-6 to TRBJ1-1, with D maybe TRBD1 (5 bases). The CDR3 is 14 amino acids. V lost 4 bases and J 2 bases, leaving 12 bases between the germline ends. Germline values: CDR1 SGHDT, CDR2 YYEEEE. The CDR3 nucleotides are TGTGCCAGCAGCCAGGACACGGTAAACACTGAAGCTTTCTTT. Protein: CASSQDTVNTEAFF.

The V gene is TRBV6-5, the J gene TRBJ1-5; D ambiguous. CDR3 size: 14 residues. V was cut by 4 bases and J by 3 bases, with 10 bases left in between. Germline V CDR1 and CDR2: MNHEY, SVGAGI. DNA of the CDR3: TGTGCCAGCAGTTGGGGAGGGAACAATCAGCCCCAGCATTTT. Protein sequence: CASSWGGNNQPQHF.

This clone was seen a few times. The chain joins TRBV5-6 to TRBJ2-7, with a tentative D call TRBD2 (5 bases). V was cut by 4 bases and J by 0 bases, with 11 bases left in between. CDR1 is SGHDT, CDR2 YYEEEE, per germline. The CDR3 is 14 residues long. CDR3 DNA sequence: TGTGCCAGCAGCCCGGACTCGAGCTCCTACGAGCAGTACTTC. Its protein product is CASSPDSSSYEQYF.

The gene calls are TRBV28 and TRBJ2-5, with a possible D match to TRBD2 (5 bases). This CDR3 comprises 14 residues. The germline gives CDR1 MDHEN, CDR2 SYDVKM. The ends were cut back, 4 bases at V and 0 bases at J, with 9 bases in the middle. The DNA of the CDR3 is TGTGCCAGCAGTTCCCTGCGGGACCAAGAGACCCAGTACTTC. This sequence encodes CASSSLRDQETQYF.

The chain joins TRBV27 to TRBJ2-5; TRBD2 aligns across 8 bases. The junction had 4 bases not matched to a gene; V was cut back by 5 bases and J by 5 bases. CDR3 length: 13 residues. CDR1 is MNHEY and CDR2 is SMNVEV in the germline V gene (reference sequence). The CDR3 bases are TGTGCCAGCAGTGAAGCGGGGGTGGAGACCCAGTACTTC. As protein: CASSEAGVETQYF.

This clone has just a few counts. This chain joins TRBV7-9 and TRBJ1-3; 10 nucleotides agree with TRBD1. Trimming removed 0 bases from V and 1 base from J; junction bases left unmatched: 0. Germline V gives CDR1 SEHNR, CDR2 FQNEAQ (reference sequence). The CDR3 is 16 residues long. The CDR3 sequence is CASSLAGQGSGNTIYF. CDR3 bases: TGTGCCAGCAGCTTAGCGGGACAGGGGTCTGGAAACACCATATATTTT.

The CDR3 spells CASSPRAGSHDEQFF. The CDR3 DNA sequence: TGTGCCAGCAGTCCCCGAGCGGGGTCGCACGATGAGCAGTTCTTC. The V call is TRBV27, the J call TRBJ2-1, with TRBD2 matching 7 bases. Trimming at V came to 5 bases and at J to 8 bases, leaving 12 bases not matched to a gene. The CDR3 length is 15 residues. Germline-derived CDR1 and CDR2 are MNHEY and SMNVEV (reference sequence).

The chain recombines TRBV27 with TRBJ2-7, with TRBD1 matching over 9 bases. After removal of 8 bases from V and 2 bases from J, the junction contained 7 bases not matched to a gene. There are 14 residues in the CDR3. The V gene's germline CDR1 is MNHEY and CDR2 SMNVEV (reference sequence). CDR3 DNA sequence: TGTGCCAGCGGATGGGGACAGGGCACCTACGAGCAGTACTTC. Its translation is CASGWGQGTYEQYF.

V and J are TRBV11-2 and TRBJ1-2; perhaps TRBD1 as D (5 bases). V was cut by 2 bases and J by 1 base, with 8 bases left in between. From germline, CDR1 is SGHAT and CDR2 FQNNGV. This CDR3 is 14 amino acids long. CDR3 bases: TGTGCCAGCAGCTTAATCGGGGGTAACTATGGCTACACCTTC. Amino acid sequence: CASSLIGGNYGYTF.

The chain joins TRBV6-1 to TRBJ1-1, with D hard to call. The CDR3 is 13 amino acids. V was trimmed by 4 bases and J by 1 base, leaving 7 bases between them. The germline gives CDR1 MNHNS, CDR2 SASEGT. CDR3 DNA: TGTGCCAGCAGTGGAGGGTGGAACACTGAAGCTTTCTTT. This gives the protein CASSGGWNTEAFF.

The rearrangement links TRBV19 to TRBJ2-7, with a weak D call TRBD1 (5 bases). Trimming stripped 3 bases from V and 1 base from J, with 10 bases between. The germline V gene encodes CDR1 LNHDA and CDR2 SQIVND (reference sequence). There are 14 residues in the CDR3. As DNA, the CDR3 is TGTGCCAGTAGTATCGACAGCTTTTCCTACGAGCAGTACTTC. Residues: CASSIDSFSYEQYF.

This chain links TRBV7-3 with TRBJ2-2, with TRBD2 matching 8 bases. With V trimmed by 4 bases and J by 4 bases, 8 bases remained unmatched. The CDR3 totals 16 residues. Germline values: CDR1 SGHTA, CDR2 FQGTGA. The CDR3 coding sequence is TGTGCCAGCAGCTCCCAGTTTAGCGGGGCCACCGGGGAGCTGTTTTTT. Its protein is CASSSQFSGATGELFF.